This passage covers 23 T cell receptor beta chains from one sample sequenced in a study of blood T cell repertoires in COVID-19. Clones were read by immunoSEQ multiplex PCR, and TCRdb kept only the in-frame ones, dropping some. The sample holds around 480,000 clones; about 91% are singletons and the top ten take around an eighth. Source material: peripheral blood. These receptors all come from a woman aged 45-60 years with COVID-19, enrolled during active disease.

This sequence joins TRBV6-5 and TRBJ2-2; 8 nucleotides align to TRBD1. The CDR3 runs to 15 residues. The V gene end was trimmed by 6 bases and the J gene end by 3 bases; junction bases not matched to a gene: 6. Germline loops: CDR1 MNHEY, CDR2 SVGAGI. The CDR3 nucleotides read TGTGCCAGCAGCTCGGGACAGGACTACACCGGGGAGCTGTTTTTT. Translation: CASSSGQDYTGELFF.

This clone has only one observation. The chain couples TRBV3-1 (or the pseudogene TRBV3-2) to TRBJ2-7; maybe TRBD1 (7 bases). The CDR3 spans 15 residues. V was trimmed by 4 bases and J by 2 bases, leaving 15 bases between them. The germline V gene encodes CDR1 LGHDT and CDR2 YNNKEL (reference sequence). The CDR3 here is CASSPQGGRAYEQYF. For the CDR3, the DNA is TGTGCCAGCAGCCCTCAGGGGGGTCGGGCCTACGAGCAGTACTTC.

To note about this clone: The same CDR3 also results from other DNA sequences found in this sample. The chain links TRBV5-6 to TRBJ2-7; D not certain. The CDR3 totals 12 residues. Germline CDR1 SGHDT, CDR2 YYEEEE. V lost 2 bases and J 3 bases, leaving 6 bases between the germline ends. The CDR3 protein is CASSFSGYEQYF. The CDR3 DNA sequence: TGTGCCAGCAGCTTTAGTGGCTACGAGCAGTACTTC.

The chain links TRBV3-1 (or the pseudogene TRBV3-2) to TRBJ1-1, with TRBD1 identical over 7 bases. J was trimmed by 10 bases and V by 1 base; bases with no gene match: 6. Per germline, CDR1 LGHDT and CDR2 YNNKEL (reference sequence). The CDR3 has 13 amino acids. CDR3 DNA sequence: TGTGCCAGCAGCCAAGGCTTACAGGGGCGAGCTTTCTTT. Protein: CASSQGLQGRAFF.

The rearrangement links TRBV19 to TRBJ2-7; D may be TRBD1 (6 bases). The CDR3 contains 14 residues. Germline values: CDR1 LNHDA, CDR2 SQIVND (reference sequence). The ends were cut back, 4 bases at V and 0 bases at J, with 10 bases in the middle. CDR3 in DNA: TGTGCCAGTAGTAACAGGACAGACTCCTACGAGCAGTACTTC. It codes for CASSNRTDSYEQYF.

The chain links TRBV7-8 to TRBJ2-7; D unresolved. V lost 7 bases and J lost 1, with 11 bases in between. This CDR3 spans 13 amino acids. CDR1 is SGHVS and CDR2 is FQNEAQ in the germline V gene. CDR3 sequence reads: CASTPTESYEQYF. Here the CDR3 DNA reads TGTGCCAGCACTCCAACAGAGTCCTACGAGCAGTACTTC.

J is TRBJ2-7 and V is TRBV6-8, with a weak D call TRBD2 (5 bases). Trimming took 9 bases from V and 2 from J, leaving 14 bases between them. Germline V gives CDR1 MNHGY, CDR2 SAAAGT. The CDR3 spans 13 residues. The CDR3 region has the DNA TGTGCCAGAAAGCACTCGGGAACCTACGAGCAGTACTTC. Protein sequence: CARKHSGTYEQYF.

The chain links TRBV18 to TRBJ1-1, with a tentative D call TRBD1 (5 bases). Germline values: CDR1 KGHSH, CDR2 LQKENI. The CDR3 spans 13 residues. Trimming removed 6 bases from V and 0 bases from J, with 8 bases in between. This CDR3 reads CASSMDMNTEAFF. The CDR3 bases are TGTGCCAGCTCCATGGACATGAACACTGAAGCTTTCTTT.

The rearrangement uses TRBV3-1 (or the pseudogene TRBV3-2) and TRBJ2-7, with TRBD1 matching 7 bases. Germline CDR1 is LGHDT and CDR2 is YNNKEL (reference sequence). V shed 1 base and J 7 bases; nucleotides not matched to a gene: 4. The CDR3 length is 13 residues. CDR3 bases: TGTGCCAGCAGCCAAGTAGCAGGGGGAGAGCAGTACTTC. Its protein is CASSQVAGGEQYF.

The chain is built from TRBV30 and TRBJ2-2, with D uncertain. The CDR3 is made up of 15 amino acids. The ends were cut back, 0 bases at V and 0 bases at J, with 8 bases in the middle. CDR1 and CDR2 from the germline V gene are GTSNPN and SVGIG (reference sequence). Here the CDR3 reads CAWSVMGANTGELFF. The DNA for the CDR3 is TGTGCCTGGAGTGTCATGGGCGCGAACACCGGGGAGCTGTTTTTT.

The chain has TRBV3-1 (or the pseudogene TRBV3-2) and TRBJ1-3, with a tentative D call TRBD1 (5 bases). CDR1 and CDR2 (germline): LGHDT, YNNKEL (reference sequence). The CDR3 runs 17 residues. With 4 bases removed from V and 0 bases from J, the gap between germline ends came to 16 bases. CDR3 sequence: CASSLTTGALSGNTIYF. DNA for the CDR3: TGTGCCAGCAGCCTAACTACAGGTGCCCTCTCTGGAAACACCATATATTTT.

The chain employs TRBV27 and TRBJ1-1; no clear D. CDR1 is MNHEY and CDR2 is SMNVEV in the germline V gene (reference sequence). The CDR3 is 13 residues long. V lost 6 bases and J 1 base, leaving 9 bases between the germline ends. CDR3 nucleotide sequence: TGTGCCAGCAGGCAACAGTGGAACACTGAAGCTTTCTTT. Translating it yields CASRQQWNTEAFF.

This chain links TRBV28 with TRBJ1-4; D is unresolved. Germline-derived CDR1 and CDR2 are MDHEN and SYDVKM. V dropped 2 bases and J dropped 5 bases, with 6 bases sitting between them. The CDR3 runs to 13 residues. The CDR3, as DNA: TGTGCCAGCAGTTTAGGCGGAAATGAAAAACTGTTTTTT. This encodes CASSLGGNEKLFF.

The CDR3 DNA reads TGTGCCAGCAGCACAATGGCGGGGGGGACCACAGATACGCAGTATTTT. Amino acids: CASSTMAGGTTDTQYF. This chain links TRBV7-2 with TRBJ2-3, with 9 bases fitting TRBD2. J gave up 2 bases and V 5 bases, and 8 bases lay outside the gene matches. The CDR3 runs to 16 residues. CDR1 and CDR2 (germline): SGHTA, FQGNSA.

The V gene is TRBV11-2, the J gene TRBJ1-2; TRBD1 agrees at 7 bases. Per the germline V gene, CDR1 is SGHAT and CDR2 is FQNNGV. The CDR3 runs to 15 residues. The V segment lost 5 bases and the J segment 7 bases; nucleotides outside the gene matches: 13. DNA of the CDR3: TGTGCCAGCAGCCACACGACTTCAGGGGGTGCTGGCTACACCTTC. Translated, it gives CASSHTTSGGAGYTF.

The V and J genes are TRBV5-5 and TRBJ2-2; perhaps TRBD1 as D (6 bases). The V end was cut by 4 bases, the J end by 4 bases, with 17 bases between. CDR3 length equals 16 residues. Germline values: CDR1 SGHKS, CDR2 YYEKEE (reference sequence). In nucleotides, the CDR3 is TGTGCCAGCAGCGGATCAGGGGACGCTGGCACCGGGGAGCTGTTTTTT. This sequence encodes CASSGSGDAGTGELFF.

The chain's CDR3 is CASSLGQVIDGYTF. The CDR3 DNA is TGTGCCAGCAGTCTAGGACAGGTCATCGATGGCTACACCTTC. The rearrangement joins TRBV2 to TRBJ1-2; 7 bases line up with TRBD1. Germline trimming cut 5 bases from V and 6 bases from J; bases unmatched to any gene: 9. CDR3 length equals 14 residues. Germline lookup yields CDR1 SNHLY and CDR2 FYNNEI.

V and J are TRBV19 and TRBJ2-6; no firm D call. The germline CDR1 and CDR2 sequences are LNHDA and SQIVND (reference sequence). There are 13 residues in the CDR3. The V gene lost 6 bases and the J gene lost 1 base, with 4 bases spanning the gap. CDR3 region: CASRTSGANVLTF. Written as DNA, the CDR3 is TGTGCCAGTAGGACTTCTGGGGCCAACGTCCTGACTTTC.

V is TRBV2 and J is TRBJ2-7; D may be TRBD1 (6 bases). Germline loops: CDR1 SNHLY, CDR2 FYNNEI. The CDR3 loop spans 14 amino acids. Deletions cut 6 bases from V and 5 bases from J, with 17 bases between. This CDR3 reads CASSHRVLGDEQYF. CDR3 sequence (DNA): TGTGCCAGCAGCCACAGGGTTCTGGGGGACGAGCAGTACTTC.

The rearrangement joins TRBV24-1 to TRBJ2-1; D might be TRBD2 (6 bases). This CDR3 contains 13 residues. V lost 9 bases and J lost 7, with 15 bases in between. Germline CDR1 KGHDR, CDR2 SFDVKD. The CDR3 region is CATRPGTLNEQFF. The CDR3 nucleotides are TGTGCCACCCGCCCTGGGACTCTAAATGAGCAGTTCTTC.

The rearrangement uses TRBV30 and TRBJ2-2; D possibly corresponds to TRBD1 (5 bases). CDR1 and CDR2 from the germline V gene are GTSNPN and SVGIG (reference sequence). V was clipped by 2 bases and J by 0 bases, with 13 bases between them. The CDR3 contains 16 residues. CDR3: CAWSRTRSSNTGELFF. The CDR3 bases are TGTGCCTGGAGTCGGACACGCTCCTCGAACACCGGGGAGCTGTTTTTT.

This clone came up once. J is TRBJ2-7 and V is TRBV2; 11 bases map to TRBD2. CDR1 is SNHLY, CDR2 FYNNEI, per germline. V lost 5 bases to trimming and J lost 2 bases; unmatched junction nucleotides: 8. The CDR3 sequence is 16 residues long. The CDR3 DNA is TGTGCCAGCAGTACATCTGTTAGCGGGAGGGCCTACGAGCAGTACTTC. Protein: CASSTSVSGRAYEQYF. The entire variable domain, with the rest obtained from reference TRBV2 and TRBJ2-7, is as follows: EPEVTQTPSHQVTQMGQEVILRCVPISNHLYFYWYRQILGQKVEFLVSFYNNEISEKSEIFDDQFSVERPDGSNFTLKIRSTKLEDSAMYFCASSTSVSGRAYEQYFGPGTRLTVT.

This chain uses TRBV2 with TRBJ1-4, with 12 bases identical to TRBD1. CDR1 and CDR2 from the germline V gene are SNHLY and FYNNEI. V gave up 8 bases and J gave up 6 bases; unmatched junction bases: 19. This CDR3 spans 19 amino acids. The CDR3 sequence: CASQRKVGDRGLEDEKLFF. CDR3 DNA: TGTGCCAGCCAACGAAAAGTCGGGGACAGGGGGCTCGAAGATGAAAAACTGTTTTTT. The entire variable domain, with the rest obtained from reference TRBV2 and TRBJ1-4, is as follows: EPEVTQTPSHQVTQMGQEVILRCVPISNHLYFYWYRQILGQKVEFLVSFYNNEISEKSEIFDDQFSVERPDGSNFTLKIRSTKLEDSAMYFCASQRKVGDRGLEDEKLFFGSGTQLSVL.